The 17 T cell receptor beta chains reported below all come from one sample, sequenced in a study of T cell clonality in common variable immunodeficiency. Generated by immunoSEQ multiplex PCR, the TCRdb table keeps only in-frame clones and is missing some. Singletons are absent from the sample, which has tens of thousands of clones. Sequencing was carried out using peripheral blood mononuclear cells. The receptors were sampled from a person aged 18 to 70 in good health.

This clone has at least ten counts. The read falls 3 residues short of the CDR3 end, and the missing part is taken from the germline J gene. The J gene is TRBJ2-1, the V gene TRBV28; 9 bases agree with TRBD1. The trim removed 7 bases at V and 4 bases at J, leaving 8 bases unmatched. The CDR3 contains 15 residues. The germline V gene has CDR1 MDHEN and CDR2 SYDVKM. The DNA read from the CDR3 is TGTGCCAGCATTAACACAGGGGGCGCATACAATGAG. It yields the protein CASINTGGAYNE. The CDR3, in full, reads CASINTGGAYNEQFF.

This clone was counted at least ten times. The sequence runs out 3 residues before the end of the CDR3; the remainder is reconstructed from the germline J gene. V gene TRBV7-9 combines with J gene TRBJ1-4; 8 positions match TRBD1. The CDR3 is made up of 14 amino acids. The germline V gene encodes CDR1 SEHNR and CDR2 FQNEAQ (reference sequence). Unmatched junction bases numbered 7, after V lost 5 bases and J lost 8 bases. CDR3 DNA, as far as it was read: TGTGCCAGCAGCCCTAGGACAGGGCGGGAAAAA. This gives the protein CASSPRTGREK. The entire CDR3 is CASSPRTGREKLFF.

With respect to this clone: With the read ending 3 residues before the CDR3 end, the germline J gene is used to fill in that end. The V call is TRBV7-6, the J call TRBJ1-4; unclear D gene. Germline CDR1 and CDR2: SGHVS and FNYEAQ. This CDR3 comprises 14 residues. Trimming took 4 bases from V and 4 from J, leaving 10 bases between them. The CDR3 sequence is CASSSADYNEKLFF. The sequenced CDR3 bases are TGTGCCAGCAGCTCGGCTGACTATAATGAAAAA.

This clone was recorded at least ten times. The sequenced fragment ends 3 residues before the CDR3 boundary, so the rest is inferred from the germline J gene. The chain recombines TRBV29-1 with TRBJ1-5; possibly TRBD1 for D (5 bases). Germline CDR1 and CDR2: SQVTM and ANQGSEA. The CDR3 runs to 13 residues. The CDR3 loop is CSVESGELRPQHF. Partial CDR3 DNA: TGCAGCGTTGAATCGGGGGAGCTGAGACCC.

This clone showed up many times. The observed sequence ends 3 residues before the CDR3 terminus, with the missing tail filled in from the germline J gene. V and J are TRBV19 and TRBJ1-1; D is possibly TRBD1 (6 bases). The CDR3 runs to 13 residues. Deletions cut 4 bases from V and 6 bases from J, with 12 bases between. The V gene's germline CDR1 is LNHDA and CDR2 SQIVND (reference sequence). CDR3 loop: CASSTAQGSEAFF. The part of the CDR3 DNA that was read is TGTGCCAGTAGTACGGCACAGGGTTCTGAA.

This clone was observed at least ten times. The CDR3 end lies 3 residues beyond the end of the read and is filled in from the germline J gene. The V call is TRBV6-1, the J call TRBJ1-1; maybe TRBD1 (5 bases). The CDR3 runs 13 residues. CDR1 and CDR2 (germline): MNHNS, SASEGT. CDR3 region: CASSELRGTEAFF. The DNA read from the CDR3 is TGTGCCAGCAGTGAACTAAGGGGAACCGAA.

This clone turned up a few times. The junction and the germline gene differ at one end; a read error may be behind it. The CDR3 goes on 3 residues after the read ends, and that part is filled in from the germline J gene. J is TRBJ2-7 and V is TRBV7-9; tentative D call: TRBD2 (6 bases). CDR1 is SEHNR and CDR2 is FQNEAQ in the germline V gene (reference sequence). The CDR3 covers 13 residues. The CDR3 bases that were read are TGTTCCAGCAGCCTGGGACTGGGCCTCGAG. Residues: CSSSLGLGLE. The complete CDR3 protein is CSSSLGLGLEQYF.

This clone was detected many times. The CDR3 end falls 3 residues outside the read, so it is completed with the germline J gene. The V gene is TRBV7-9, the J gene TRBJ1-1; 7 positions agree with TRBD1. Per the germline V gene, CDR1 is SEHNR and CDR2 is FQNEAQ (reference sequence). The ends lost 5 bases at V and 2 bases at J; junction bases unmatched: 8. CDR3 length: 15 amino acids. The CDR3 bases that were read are TGTGCCAGCAGCCGCTTTCAGGGGGGAAACACTGAA. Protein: CASSRFQGGNTE. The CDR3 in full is CASSRFQGGNTEAFF. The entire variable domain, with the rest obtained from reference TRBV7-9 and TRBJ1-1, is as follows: DTGVSQNPRHKITKRGQNVTFRCDPISEHNRLYWYRQTLGQGPEFLTYFQNEAQLEKSRLLSDRFSAERPKGSFSTLEIQRTEQGDSAMYLCASSRFQGGNTEAFFGQGTRLTVV.

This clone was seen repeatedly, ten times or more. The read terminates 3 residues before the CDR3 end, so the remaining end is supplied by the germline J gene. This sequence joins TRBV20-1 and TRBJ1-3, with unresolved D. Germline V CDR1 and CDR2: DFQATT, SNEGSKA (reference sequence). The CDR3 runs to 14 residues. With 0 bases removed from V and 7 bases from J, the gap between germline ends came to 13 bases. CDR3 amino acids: CSAREQSLWNTIYF. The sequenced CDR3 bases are TGCAGTGCTAGAGAGCAGTCGTTGTGGAACACC.

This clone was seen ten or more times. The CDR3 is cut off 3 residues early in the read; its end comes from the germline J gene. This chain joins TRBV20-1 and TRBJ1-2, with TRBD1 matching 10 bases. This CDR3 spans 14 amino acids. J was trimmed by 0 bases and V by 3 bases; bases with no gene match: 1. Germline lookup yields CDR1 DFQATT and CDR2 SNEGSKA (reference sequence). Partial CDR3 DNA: TGCAGTGCTAGTGGGACAGGGGCTAACTATGGC. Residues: CSASGTGANYG. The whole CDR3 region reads CSASGTGANYGYTF.

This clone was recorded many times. The CDR3 is CASKRDMRSPLHF. The sequenced CDR3 bases are TGTGCCAGCAAACGGGACATGCGTTCACCC. The chain recombines TRBV27 with TRBJ1-6, with D possibly TRBD1 on 6 matching bases. The read terminates 3 residues before the CDR3 end, so the remaining end is supplied by the germline J gene. The CDR3 covers 13 residues. Germline V gene sequence: CDR1 MNHEY, CDR2 SMNVEV (reference sequence). The V end was cut by 7 bases, the J end by 9 bases, with 13 bases between.

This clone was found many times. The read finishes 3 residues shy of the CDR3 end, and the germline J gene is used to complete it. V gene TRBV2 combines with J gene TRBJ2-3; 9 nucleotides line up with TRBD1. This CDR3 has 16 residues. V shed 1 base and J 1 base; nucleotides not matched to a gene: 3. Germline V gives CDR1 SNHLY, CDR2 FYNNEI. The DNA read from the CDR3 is TGTGCCAGCAGTGAAGGGGGACAGGGTGGCACAGATACG. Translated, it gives CASSEGGQGGTDT. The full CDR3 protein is CASSEGGQGGTDTQYF.

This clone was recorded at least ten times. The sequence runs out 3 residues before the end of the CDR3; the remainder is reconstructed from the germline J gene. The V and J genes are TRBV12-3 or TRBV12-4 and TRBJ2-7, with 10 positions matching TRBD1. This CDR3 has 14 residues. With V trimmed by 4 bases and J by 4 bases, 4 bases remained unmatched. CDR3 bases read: TGTGCCAGCAGTTCGGACAGGGGGGCTTACGAG. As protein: CASSSDRGAYE. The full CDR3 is CASSSDRGAYEQYF.

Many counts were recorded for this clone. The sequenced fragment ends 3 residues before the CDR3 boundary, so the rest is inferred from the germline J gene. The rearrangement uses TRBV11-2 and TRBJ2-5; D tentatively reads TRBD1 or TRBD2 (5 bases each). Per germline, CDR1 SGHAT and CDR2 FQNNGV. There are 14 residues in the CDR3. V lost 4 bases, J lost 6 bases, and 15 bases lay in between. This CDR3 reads CASSSLRGEKTQYF. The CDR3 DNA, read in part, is TGTGCCAGCAGCTCCCTAAGGGGAGAGAAGACC.

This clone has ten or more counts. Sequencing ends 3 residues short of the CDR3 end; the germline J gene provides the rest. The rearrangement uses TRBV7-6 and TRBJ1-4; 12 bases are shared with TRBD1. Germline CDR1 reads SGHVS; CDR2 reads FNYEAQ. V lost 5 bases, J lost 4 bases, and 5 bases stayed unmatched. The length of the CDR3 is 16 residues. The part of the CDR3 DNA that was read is TGTGCCAGCAGCCTGGGACAGGGGGCCCTTAATGAAAAA. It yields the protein CASSLGQGALNEK. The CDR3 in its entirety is CASSLGQGALNEKLFF.

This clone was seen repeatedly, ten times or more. The sequenced part of the CDR3 DNA is TGCGCCAGCAGCTCGTCCTCTGGGGCCAACGTC. Protein sequence: CASSSSSGANV. The CDR3 in its entirety is CASSSSSGANVLTF. The V call is TRBV5-1, the J call TRBJ2-6; D is uncertain. The sequence runs out 3 residues before the end of the CDR3; the remainder is reconstructed from the germline J gene. Germline CDR1 is SGHRS and CDR2 is YFSETQ. Trimming cost V 3 bases and J 0 bases, with 4 bases left between them. There are 14 residues in the CDR3.

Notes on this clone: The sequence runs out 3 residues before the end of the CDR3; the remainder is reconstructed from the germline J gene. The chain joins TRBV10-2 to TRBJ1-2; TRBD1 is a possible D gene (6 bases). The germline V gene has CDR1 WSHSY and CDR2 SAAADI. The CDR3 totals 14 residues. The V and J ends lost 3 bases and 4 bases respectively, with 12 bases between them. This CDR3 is CASSERGRSYGYTF. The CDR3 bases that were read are TGCGCCAGCAGTGAAAGGGGGAGGTCCTATGGC.